This is a list of T cell receptor beta chains from one sample in a study of blood T cell repertoires in COVID-19. Repertoires were generated with immunoSEQ multiplex PCR, while TCRdb's copy carries only in-frame clones and drops some. The table records under 200,000 clones, more than 85% of them present only once. Sequenced sample: peripheral blood. The receptors were sampled from a man aged 60-69 years with COVID-19, enrolled during active disease. Each CDR3 is given with its conserved first and last residue. D genes are given only for firm matches. Expanded clones get a size class; other rows say once, few or many, or leave the size out.

abundance: .
v_gene: TRBV24-1
d_gene: .
j_gene: TRBJ2-2
CDR3aa: CATSEYPPGSNTGELFF
CDR3nt: TGTGCCACCAGTGAATACCCGCCCGGTTCGAACACCGGGGAGCTGTTTTTT

abundance: .
v_gene: TRBV14
d_gene: .
j_gene: TRBJ1-1
CDR3aa: CASSQDREVTEAFF
CDR3nt: TGTGCCAGCAGCCAAGACAGGGAAGTGACTGAAGCTTTCTTT

abundance: .
v_gene: TRBV24-1
d_gene: TRBD1
j_gene: TRBJ1-1
CDR3aa: CATRKGTGNTEAFF
CDR3nt: TGTGCCACCAGAAAAGGGACAGGGAACACTGAAGCTTTCTTT

abundance: once
v_gene: TRBV9
d_gene: .
j_gene: TRBJ1-5
CDR3aa: CASSVVLGAPQHF
CDR3nt: TGTGCCAGCAGCGTAGTTTTGGGGGCTCCCCAGCATTTT

abundance: .
v_gene: TRBV7-9
d_gene: TRBD1
j_gene: TRBJ2-5
CDR3aa: CASSPPHGQGQETQYF
CDR3nt: TGTGCCAGCAGCCCCCCCCACGGACAGGGCCAAGAGACCCAGTACTTC

abundance: .
v_gene: TRBV23-1
d_gene: .
j_gene: TRBJ2-5
CDR3aa: CASSQSHPGEETQYF
CDR3nt: TGCGCCAGCAGTCAATCCCACCCCGGAGAGGAGACCCAGTACTTC

abundance: once
v_gene: TRBV4-2
d_gene: TRBD1
j_gene: TRBJ1-2
CDR3aa: CASSRLYFGQGPGYTF
CDR3nt: TGTGCCAGCAGCCGCCTATACTTCGGACAGGGACCTGGCTACACCTTC

abundance: .
v_gene: TRBV19
d_gene: TRBD2
j_gene: TRBJ2-7
CDR3aa: CASTAAGRAGVWEQYF
CDR3nt: TGTGCCAGTACCGCCGCAGGGAGAGCGGGAGTCTGGGAGCAGTACTTC

abundance: .
v_gene: TRBV28
d_gene: .
j_gene: TRBJ2-5
CDR3aa: CASSSSGEGETQYF
CDR3nt: TGTGCCAGCAGTTCGTCGGGGGAAGGAGAGACCCAGTACTTC

abundance: .
v_gene: TRBV7-3
d_gene: .
j_gene: TRBJ1-1
CDR3aa: CASSFGENTEAFF
CDR3nt: TGTGCCAGCAGCTTTGGAGAGAACACTGAAGCTTTCTTT

abundance: .
v_gene: TRBV6-2/TRBV6-3
d_gene: .
j_gene: TRBJ1-5
CDR3aa: CASSYLTDNQPQHF
CDR3nt: TGTGCCAGCAGTTACCTTACAGACAATCAGCCCCAGCATTTT

abundance: .
v_gene: TRBV7-2
d_gene: TRBD1
j_gene: TRBJ1-5
CDR3aa: CASSGQTGGGQPQHF
CDR3nt: TGTGCCAGCAGCGGACAGACAGGGGGAGGTCAGCCCCAGCATTTT

abundance: once
v_gene: TRBV4-2
d_gene: .
j_gene: TRBJ2-1
CDR3aa: CASSQDRVYNEQFF
CDR3nt: TGTGCCAGCAGCCAAGATCGCGTCTACAATGAGCAGTTCTTC

abundance: .
v_gene: TRBV24-1
d_gene: .
j_gene: TRBJ2-7
CDR3aa: CATSDNQGTSYEQYF
CDR3nt: TGTGCCACCAGTGATAATCAGGGGACCTCCTACGAGCAGTACTTC

abundance: .
v_gene: TRBV6-2/TRBV6-3
d_gene: TRBD2
j_gene: TRBJ2-3
CDR3aa: CASSYPKRGVDTQYF
CDR3nt: TGTGCCAGCAGTTACCCCAAGCGGGGAGTAGATACGCAGTATTTT

abundance: .
v_gene: TRBV30
d_gene: TRBD1
j_gene: TRBJ1-5
CDR3aa: CAWSGNRGLGVSNQPQHF
CDR3nt: TGTGCCTGGAGTGGGAACAGGGGGCTGGGTGTAAGCAATCAGCCCCAGCATTTT

abundance: .
v_gene: TRBV28
d_gene: TRBD2
j_gene: TRBJ2-2
CDR3aa: CASTPSGKGELFF
CDR3nt: TGTGCCAGCACCCCTAGCGGGAAGGGGGAGCTGTTTTTT

abundance: .
v_gene: TRBV19
d_gene: .
j_gene: TRBJ1-2
CDR3aa: CASTAGRLDGYTF
CDR3nt: TGTGCCAGTACGGCGGGGCGTCTGGATGGCTACACCTTC

abundance: .
v_gene: TRBV6-2/TRBV6-3
d_gene: .
j_gene: TRBJ1-1
CDR3aa: CASSYSLSGASTEAFF
CDR3nt: TGTGCCAGCAGTTACTCTCTGTCAGGGGCGTCGACTGAAGCTTTCTTT

abundance: .
v_gene: TRBV27
d_gene: TRBD1
j_gene: TRBJ1-4
CDR3aa: CASSLVPGQVNEKLFF
CDR3nt: TGTGCCAGCAGTTTAGTGCCGGGACAGGTTAATGAAAAACTGTTTTTT

abundance: .
v_gene: TRBV7-3
d_gene: TRBD1
j_gene: TRBJ2-1
CDR3aa: CASSLRTGHNEQFF
CDR3nt: TGTGCCAGCAGCTTAAGGACAGGGCACAATGAGCAGTTCTTC

abundance: once
v_gene: TRBV9
d_gene: .
j_gene: TRBJ2-1
CDR3aa: CASSVGIFTPGLANEQFF
CDR3nt: TGTGCCAGCAGCGTAGGCATTTTCACACCGGGTCTGGCCAATGAGCAGTTCTTC

abundance: .
v_gene: TRBV10-3
d_gene: .
j_gene: TRBJ1-2
CDR3aa: CAIRKQDSFIANYGYTF
CDR3nt: TGTGCCATCAGAAAACAGGACAGTTTTATCGCTAACTATGGCTACACCTTC

abundance: once
v_gene: TRBV5-1
d_gene: TRBD1
j_gene: TRBJ1-2
CDR3aa: CASSWDSYYGYTF
CDR3nt: TGCGCCAGCAGCTGGGACAGCTACTATGGCTACACCTTC

abundance: .
v_gene: TRBV11-2
d_gene: .
j_gene: TRBJ1-1
CDR3aa: CASSPRLGAGTEAFF
CDR3nt: TGTGCCAGCAGCCCGCGATTGGGTGCGGGCACTGAAGCTTTCTTT

abundance: .
v_gene: TRBV4-3
d_gene: .
j_gene: TRBJ2-7
CDR3aa: CASSQERAESYEQYF
CDR3nt: TGCGCTAGCAGCCAAGAGAGGGCGGAATCCTACGAGCAGTACTTC

abundance: .
v_gene: TRBV6-5
d_gene: .
j_gene: TRBJ2-1
CDR3aa: CASHPPQKSYNEQFF
CDR3nt: TGTGCCAGCCACCCCCCACAGAAATCCTACAATGAGCAGTTCTTC

abundance: .
v_gene: TRBV30
d_gene: .
j_gene: TRBJ2-6
CDR3aa: CAWSRQGSGANVLTF
CDR3nt: TGTGCCTGGAGTCGGCAGGGGTCTGGGGCCAACGTCCTGACTTTC

abundance: .
v_gene: TRBV7-3
d_gene: .
j_gene: TRBJ2-2
CDR3aa: CASSHGVSTGELFF
CDR3nt: TGTGCCAGCAGCCACGGGGTTTCCACCGGGGAGCTGTTTTTT

abundance: .
v_gene: TRBV28
d_gene: TRBD1
j_gene: TRBJ2-1
CDR3aa: CASSRGGTGGKNEQFF
CDR3nt: TGTGCCAGCAGTCGGGGAGGGACAGGGGGAAAAAATGAGCAGTTCTTC

abundance: .
v_gene: TRBV18
d_gene: TRBD2
j_gene: TRBJ2-1
CDR3aa: CASSLQRGVVDEQFF
CDR3nt: TGTGCCAGCTCACTCCAGCGGGGGGTAGTCGATGAGCAGTTCTTC

abundance: .
v_gene: TRBV5-8
d_gene: TRBD1
j_gene: TRBJ1-1
CDR3aa: CASSLPTGLEEAFF
CDR3nt: TGTGCCAGCAGCCTCCCGACAGGGCTCGAGGAAGCTTTCTTT

abundance: .
v_gene: TRBV27
d_gene: .
j_gene: TRBJ1-1
CDR3aa: CASSTSDRRKAFF
CDR3nt: TGTGCCAGCAGTACATCCGACAGGCGAAAAGCTTTCTTT

abundance: .
v_gene: TRBV27
d_gene: .
j_gene: TRBJ1-1
CDR3aa: CASSSTGVNTEAFF
CDR3nt: TGTGCCAGCAGTTCTACGGGGGTGAACACTGAAGCTTTCTTT

abundance: .
v_gene: TRBV19
d_gene: TRBD1
j_gene: TRBJ2-7
CDR3aa: CASSRGTGIDEQYF
CDR3nt: TGTGCCAGTAGTAGAGGGACAGGAATTGACGAGCAGTACTTC

abundance: .
v_gene: TRBV5-8
d_gene: .
j_gene: TRBJ1-6
CDR3aa: CASSLETSYNSPLHF
CDR3nt: TGTGCCAGCAGCTTGGAAACAAGCTATAATTCACCCCTCCACTTT

abundance: .
v_gene: TRBV6-1
d_gene: .
j_gene: TRBJ1-3
CDR3aa: CASSDQTGNTIYF
CDR3nt: TGTGCCAGCAGTGACCAAACTGGAAACACCATATATTTT

abundance: .
v_gene: TRBV15
d_gene: .
j_gene: TRBJ2-7
CDR3aa: CATSGQGHVGEQYF
CDR3nt: TGTGCCACCAGCGGCCAAGGACATGTAGGCGAGCAGTACTTC

abundance: .
v_gene: TRBV29-1
d_gene: .
j_gene: TRBJ1-3
CDR3aa: CSAQKTGSGNTIYF
CDR3nt: TGCAGCGCCCAAAAGACAGGTTCTGGAAACACCATATATTTT

abundance: once
v_gene: TRBV4-3
d_gene: TRBD1
j_gene: TRBJ1-4
CDR3aa: CASSRPGQGASEKLFF
CDR3nt: TGCGCCAGCAGCCGACCCGGACAGGGGGCGTCGGAAAAACTGTTTTTT

abundance: .
v_gene: TRBV24-1
d_gene: TRBD2
j_gene: TRBJ2-3
CDR3aa: CATSDRTSQETDTQYF
CDR3nt: TGTGCCACCAGTGACAGGACTAGCCAGGAAACAGATACGCAGTATTTT

abundance: .
v_gene: TRBV28
d_gene: TRBD1
j_gene: TRBJ2-7
CDR3aa: CASSPLTGMYF
CDR3nt: TGTGCCAGCAGTCCCCTGACAGGGATGTACTTC

abundance: .
v_gene: TRBV18
d_gene: TRBD1
j_gene: TRBJ1-5
CDR3aa: CASSPSRGLQPQHF
CDR3nt: TGTGCCAGCTCACCATCTAGGGGGCTCCAGCCCCAGCATTTT

abundance: .
v_gene: TRBV5-5
d_gene: TRBD2
j_gene: TRBJ2-7
CDR3aa: CASSLNGLAQYF
CDR3nt: TGTGCCAGCAGCTTGAACGGACTAGCTCAGTACTTC

abundance: .
v_gene: TRBV5-3
d_gene: TRBD1
j_gene: TRBJ2-5
CDR3aa: CARSLEGQGAEETQYF
CDR3nt: TGTGCCAGAAGCCTAGAGGGACAGGGGGCTGAAGAGACCCAGTACTTC